This is a list of T cell receptor beta chains from one sample in a study of CD8 T cells in ankylosing spondylitis. TCRdb reprocessed the 5' RACE reads via MiXCR and lists one record per CDR3 protein. The sample includes over 25,000 distinct CDR3 sequences, around 14% seen only once; the top ten take less than 45%. Sample: blood. The receptors were gathered from a male donor with ankylosing spondylitis or in good health (not recorded which). The CDR3 runs from the conserved cysteine through the conserved F or W. The D gene is left open where the match is weak. The size of a clone is reported for some rows only, either as once, few or many, or as a class for expanded clones.

CDR3 length: 14; D gene: .; J gene: TRBJ2-3; V gene: TRBV29-1; clone size: .; CDR3 DNA: TGCAGCGTTGAAACTTTAGCGGTCACAGATACGCAGTATTTT; CDR3 protein: CSVETLAVTDTQYF
CDR3 length: 12; D gene: .; J gene: TRBJ2-5; V gene: TRBV29-1; clone size: .; CDR3 DNA: TGCAGCGCTGGGGGACTGGAAGAGACCCAGTACTTC; CDR3 protein: CSAGGLEETQYF
CDR3 length: 15; D gene: TRBD1; J gene: TRBJ2-5; V gene: TRBV7-9; clone size: few; CDR3 DNA: TGTGCCAGCAGCTTGGGACAGGGAATCCAAGAGACCCAGTACTTC; CDR3 protein: CASSLGQGIQETQYF
CDR3 length: 16; D gene: TRBD2; J gene: TRBJ2-3; V gene: TRBV9; clone size: few; CDR3 DNA: TGTGCCAGCAGCTTGACTAGCGGGAGGGCCGCGGATACGCAGTATTTT; CDR3 protein: CASSLTSGRAADTQYF
CDR3 length: 10; D gene: .; J gene: TRBJ2-2; V gene: TRBV29-1; clone size: .; CDR3 DNA: TGCAGCCAAAACACCGGGGAGCTGTTTTTT; CDR3 protein: CSQNTGELFF
CDR3 length: 13; D gene: .; J gene: TRBJ2-2; V gene: TRBV20-1; clone size: few; CDR3 DNA: TGCAGTGCTTCCGAAACTAACACCGGGGAGCTGTTTTTT; CDR3 protein: CSASETNTGELFF
CDR3 length: 14; D gene: .; J gene: TRBJ2-2; V gene: TRBV20-1; clone size: .; CDR3 DNA: TGCAGTGCGCCAAGACAGGAGAACACCGGGGAGCTGTTTTTT; CDR3 protein: CSAPRQENTGELFF
CDR3 length: 13; D gene: .; J gene: TRBJ1-5; V gene: TRBV29-1; clone size: .; CDR3 DNA: TGCAGCGTTGGCCGGGGCACTGATCAGCCCCAGCATTTT; CDR3 protein: CSVGRGTDQPQHF
CDR3 length: 16; D gene: TRBD1; J gene: TRBJ2-1; V gene: TRBV4-2; clone size: few; CDR3 DNA: TGTGCCAGCAGCCAAATCCCTGGGACAGGGGGTGGCGAGCAGTTCTTC; CDR3 protein: CASSQIPGTGGGEQFF
CDR3 length: 13; D gene: .; J gene: TRBJ1-4; V gene: TRBV2; clone size: few; CDR3 DNA: TGTGCCAGCAGTTTAGTCCTCGGGCGGAAACTGTTTTTT; CDR3 protein: CASSLVLGRKLFF
CDR3 length: 17; D gene: TRBD1; J gene: TRBJ2-2; V gene: TRBV4-2; clone size: few; CDR3 DNA: TGTGCCAGCAGCCAAACAAGACAGGGGTCGAACACCGGGGAGCTGTTTTTT; CDR3 protein: CASSQTRQGSNTGELFF
CDR3 length: 13; D gene: .; J gene: TRBJ1-1; V gene: TRBV7-2; clone size: few; CDR3 DNA: TGTGCCAGCAGCTCCCGGGGAGGGCAGAAGGCTTTCTTT; CDR3 protein: CASSSRGGQKAFF
CDR3 length: 18; D gene: .; J gene: TRBJ1-3; V gene: TRBV5-1; clone size: few; CDR3 DNA: TGCGCCAGCACCTATCCTCCGCCTGGGGCAGCCTCTGGAAACACCATATATTTT; CDR3 protein: CASTYPPPGAASGNTIYF
CDR3 length: 15; D gene: TRBD2; J gene: TRBJ2-1; V gene: TRBV20-1; clone size: .; CDR3 DNA: TGCAGTGCGGGTCCTCCGGGACTAGCGGACAATGAGCAGTTCTTC; CDR3 protein: CSAGPPGLADNEQFF
CDR3 length: 13; D gene: .; J gene: TRBJ2-1; V gene: TRBV12-3/TRBV12-4; clone size: medium-sized; CDR3 DNA: TGTGCCAGCAGTTTAGGACAGGACAATGAGCAGTTCTTC; CDR3 protein: CASSLGQDNEQFF
CDR3 length: 13; D gene: .; J gene: TRBJ2-2; V gene: TRBV6-1; clone size: .; CDR3 DNA: TGTGCAATCCCCAGGGCCGGCACCGGGGAGCTGTTTTTT; CDR3 protein: CAIPRAGTGELFF
CDR3 length: 14; D gene: TRBD2; J gene: TRBJ2-5; V gene: TRBV7-2; clone size: .; CDR3 DNA: TGTGCCAGCAGCGAAAGCGGGAGCGGGGAGACCCAGTACTTC; CDR3 protein: CASSESGSGETQYF
CDR3 length: 16; D gene: .; J gene: TRBJ2-3; V gene: TRBV19; clone size: .; CDR3 DNA: TGTGCCAGTAGTACCACGGACAGCATTTACACAGATACGCAGTATTTT; CDR3 protein: CASSTTDSIYTDTQYF